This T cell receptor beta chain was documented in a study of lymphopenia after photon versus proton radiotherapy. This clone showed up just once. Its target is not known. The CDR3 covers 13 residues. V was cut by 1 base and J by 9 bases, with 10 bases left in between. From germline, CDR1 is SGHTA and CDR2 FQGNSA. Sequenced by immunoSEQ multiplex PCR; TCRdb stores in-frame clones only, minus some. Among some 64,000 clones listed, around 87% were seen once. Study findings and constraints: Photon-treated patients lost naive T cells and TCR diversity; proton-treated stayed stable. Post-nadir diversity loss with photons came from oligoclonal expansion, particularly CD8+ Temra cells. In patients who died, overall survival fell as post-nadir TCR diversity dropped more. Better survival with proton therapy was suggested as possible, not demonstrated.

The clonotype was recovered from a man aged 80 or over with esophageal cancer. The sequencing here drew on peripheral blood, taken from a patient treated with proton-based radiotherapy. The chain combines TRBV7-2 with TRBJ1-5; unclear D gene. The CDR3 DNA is TGTGCCAGCAGCTTAGGCTTGGTCGGGCCCCAGCATTTT. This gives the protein CASSLGLVGPQHF.